These 10 T cell receptor beta chains originate from one sample sequenced in a study of T cell responses to AZD1222 COVID-19 vaccine. This table comes from immunoSEQ multiplex PCR, and its TCRdb copy is limited to in-frame clones, with some not included. This sample has approximately 74,000 clones, with just over 85% found just once. Sequencing was performed on peripheral blood, taken on day 0 of AZD1222 vaccination. The receptors here all came from an adult in good health.

This chain joins TRBV19 and TRBJ2-1, with D possibly TRBD1 on 8 matching bases. Trimming stripped 5 bases from V and 4 bases from J, with 12 bases between. This CDR3 contains 14 residues. The germline V gene encodes CDR1 LNHDA and CDR2 SQIVND (reference sequence). The CDR3 reads CASSHRGGYNEQFF. CDR3 nucleotides: TGTGCCAGTAGTCACAGGGGGGGTTACAATGAGCAGTTCTTC.

The genes are TRBV19 and TRBJ2-1; 9 bases line up with TRBD1. The CDR3 spans 11 residues. Germline V gene lookup returns CDR1 LNHDA and CDR2 SQIVND (reference sequence). The V and J ends lost 8 bases and 7 bases, in that order; junction bases with no gene match: 0. CDR3 residues: CASDRGNEQFF. As DNA, the CDR3 is TGTGCCAGTGACAGGGGGAATGAGCAGTTCTTC.

This chain connects TRBV19 to TRBJ1-5, with 9 positions matching TRBD1. Trimming cost V 5 bases and J 2 bases; bases outside gene matches: 13. Germline V gene lookup returns CDR1 LNHDA and CDR2 SQIVND (reference sequence). CDR3 length: 18 amino acids. Here the CDR3 reads CASSVPGQGVVGNQPQHF. CDR3 coding DNA: TGTGCCAGTAGTGTACCGGGACAGGGTGTAGTGGGCAATCAGCCCCAGCATTTT.

The chain uses TRBV7-2 and TRBJ1-4; TRBD1 agrees at 7 bases. V was pared by 5 bases and J by 8 bases, with 11 bases of the junction left unmatched. The V gene's germline CDR1 is SGHTA and CDR2 FQGNSA. The CDR3 has 15 amino acids. The CDR3 DNA follows: TGTGCCAGCAGCCTAAGCGAGGGGGCGAGGGAAAAACTGTTTTTT. Translated: CASSLSEGAREKLFF. Combining the CDR3 with reference TRBV7-2 and TRBJ1-4 gives the whole variable domain GAGVSQSPSNKVTEKGKDVELRCDPISGHTALYWYRQSLGQGLEFLIYFQGNSAPDKSGLPSDRFSAERTGGSVSTLTIQRTQQEDSAVYLCASSLSEGAREKLFFGSGTQLSVL.

The chain recombines TRBV28 with TRBJ2-2; no definite D call. Germline CDR1 and CDR2: MDHEN and SYDVKM. Trimming removed 5 bases from V and 12 bases from J, with 13 bases in between. The CDR3 has 12 amino acids. Here the CDR3 reads CASSQLRAKLFF. DNA of the CDR3: TGTGCCAGCAGTCAACTACGGGCGAAGCTGTTTTTT. Supplemented by reference TRBV28 and TRBJ2-2, the full variable domain reads DVKVTQSSRYLVKRTGEKVFLECVQDMDHENMFWYRQDPGLGLRLIYFSYDVKMKEKGDIPEGYSVSREKKERFSLILESASTNQTSMYLCASSQLRAKLFFGEGSRLTVL.

The V and J genes are TRBV28 and TRBJ1-1; 7 nucleotides agree with TRBD1. Germline V gene lookup returns CDR1 MDHEN and CDR2 SYDVKM. This CDR3 region has 14 residues. The ends lost 7 bases at V and 5 bases at J; junction bases unmatched: 10. The DNA for the CDR3 is TGTGCCAGCACGCTCACAGGGGTGGGGACTGAAGCTTTCTTT. Its protein is CASTLTGVGTEAFF.

The V and J genes are TRBV3-1 (or the pseudogene TRBV3-2) and TRBJ2-7; a possible D gene is TRBD2 (5 bases). The germline V gene encodes CDR1 LGHDT and CDR2 YNNKEL (reference sequence). The germline V and J ends were trimmed by 2 bases and 7 bases, with 12 bases remaining between them. The CDR3 is made up of 13 amino acids. CDR3 in DNA: TGTGCCAGCAGCCAACTAGTGACGGGGGAGCAGTACTTC. Its translation: CASSQLVTGEQYF.

The gene calls are TRBV29-1 and TRBJ1-1; D gene ambiguous. Germline V lookup: CDR1 SQVTM, CDR2 ANQGSEA. The V end lost 1 base, the J end lost 6 bases, and 15 bases lay between the germline ends. The CDR3 consists of 14 residues. The chain's CDR3 is CSVEGPMSSSEAFF. The CDR3 coding sequence is TGCAGCGTTGAAGGGCCCATGTCTAGTTCTGAAGCTTTCTTT. Using reference TRBV29-1 and TRBJ1-1 for the parts outside the CDR3, the full variable domain is SAVISQKPSRDICQRGTSLTIQCQVDSQVTMMFWYRQQPGQSLTLIATANQGSEATYESGFVIDKFPISRPNLTFSTLTVSNMSPEDSSIYLCSVEGPMSSSEAFFGQGTRLTVV.

The chain carries TRBV6-2 or TRBV6-3 and TRBJ2-1; D uncertain. V shed 2 bases and J shed 4 bases, with 3 bases lying between them. Germline loops: CDR1 MNHEY, CDR2 SVGEGT. This CDR3 has 12 residues. CDR3 DNA: TGTGCCAGCAGTTACGGGTACAATGAGCAGTTCTTC. Amino acids: CASSYGYNEQFF.

This clone has more than one count but fewer than ten. The chain carries TRBV28 and TRBJ2-7; TRBD2 matches 10 bases. The V segment lost 5 bases and the J segment 2 bases; nucleotides outside the gene matches: 6. The V gene's germline CDR1 is MDHEN and CDR2 SYDVKM. There are 15 residues in the CDR3. CDR3 nucleotide sequence: TGTGCCAGCAGTGCCCCGGGACTAGCGACCTACGAGCAGTACTTC. Its protein product is CASSAPGLATYEQYF.